Here is one T cell receptor (beta chain) with its context. As yet, its antigen is unknown. The data were obtained in a study of OX40 agonist ivuxolimab in advanced cancers. Whole-study context: Across the patients, intravenous ivuxolimab was delivered every 2 weeks at 0.01 to 10 mg/kg. Prior anti-PD-1, anti-PD-L1 or anti-CTLA-4 therapy did not bar entry, and around 39% had some.

Study-level results: CD4+ and CD8+ blood T cells expanded clonally by week 6 at 0.1 to 3.0 mg/kg. Expanded clones were, on average, more numerous in CD8+ T cells than in CD4+.

The protocol was immunoSEQ multiplex PCR, while the TCRdb copy is restricted to in-frame clones and leaves out a portion. The data show 86,000 or so clones, 85% to 95% seen once. Trimming stripped 1 base from V and 3 bases from J, with 12 bases between. Per germline, CDR1 LNHDA and CDR2 SQIVND (reference sequence). This CDR3 region has 15 residues. The rearrangement links TRBV19 to TRBJ1-2; the D gene is possibly TRBD1 (5 bases). The sequencing used CD4+ or CD8+ T cells sorted from blood, collected in a trial of the OX40 agonist ivuxolimab. This receptor was identified in an adult with an advanced solid tumor such as melanoma, head and neck, liver or kidney cancer. CDR3 coding DNA: TGTGCCAGTAGTATAGGTCGACAGTCATACTATGGCTACACCTTC. This gives the protein CASSIGRQSYYGYTF.